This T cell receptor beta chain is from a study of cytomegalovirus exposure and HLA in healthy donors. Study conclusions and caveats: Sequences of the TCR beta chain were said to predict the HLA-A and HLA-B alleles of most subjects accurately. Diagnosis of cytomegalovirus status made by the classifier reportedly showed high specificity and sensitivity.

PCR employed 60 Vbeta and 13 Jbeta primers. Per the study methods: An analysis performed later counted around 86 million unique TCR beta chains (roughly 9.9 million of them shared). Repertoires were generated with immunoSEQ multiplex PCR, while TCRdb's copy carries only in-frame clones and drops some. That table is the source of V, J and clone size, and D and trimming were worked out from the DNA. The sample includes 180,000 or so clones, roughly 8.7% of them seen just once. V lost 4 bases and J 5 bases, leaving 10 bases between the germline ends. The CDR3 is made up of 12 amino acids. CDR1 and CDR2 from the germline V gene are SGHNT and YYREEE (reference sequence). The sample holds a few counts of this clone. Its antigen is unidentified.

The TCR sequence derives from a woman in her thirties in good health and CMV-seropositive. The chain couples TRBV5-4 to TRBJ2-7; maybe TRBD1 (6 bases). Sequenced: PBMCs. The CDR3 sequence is CASSQGFNEQYF. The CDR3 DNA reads TGTGCCAGCAGCCAGGGGTTTAACGAGCAGTACTTC.